The next 22 T cell receptor beta chains were all read from a single sample in a study of T cell clonotyping in hematopoietic cell transplantation (dated by TCRdb to 2020 to 2023). Library generation was performed with the immunoSEQ multiplex PCR assay. As stored in TCRdb, this immuneACCESS dataset retains in-frame rearrangements with V and J assigned. A fraction of the clones does not appear; measured against another copy, unresolved V genes explain less than half of the discrepancy, and the remainder lacks a known reason. The sample yields some 40,000 clones; 94% were counted once. Clones ranked in the top ten supply more than 0.7% of the sample. The sequenced material came from peripheral blood mononuclear cells. These receptors were obtained from a woman aged 50 to 60 in good health. Some clones in this sample may be carry-over from other donors' samples.

This chain connects TRBV7-9 to TRBJ2-3; 12 nucleotides match TRBD2. Germline trimming cut 1 base from V and 7 bases from J; bases unmatched to any gene: 6. The CDR3 contains 16 residues. CDR1 is SEHNR and CDR2 is FQNEAQ in the germline V gene (reference sequence). The CDR3 sequence: CASSLESSGGGNTQYF. In DNA form, the CDR3 reads TGTGCCAGCAGCTTAGAGTCTAGCGGGGGGGGAAATACGCAGTATTTT.

The chain links TRBV4-3 to TRBJ2-2; D is uncertain. With 5 bases removed from V and 5 bases from J, the gap between germline ends came to 15 bases. Germline loops: CDR1 LGHNA, CDR2 YSLEER. The CDR3 runs to 15 residues. The CDR3, as DNA: TGCGCCAGCAGCTTCTCCGGTTTGGGGACCGGGGAGCTGTTTTTT. This sequence encodes CASSFSGLGTGELFF.

The chain links TRBV2 to TRBJ2-4; D is uncertain. V was cut by 8 bases and J by 2 bases, with 22 bases left in between. From germline, CDR1 is SNHLY and CDR2 FYNNEI. CDR3 length: 17 residues. The CDR3, as DNA: TGTGCCAGCTATGAACGTCCCAGTCAATTCTCCAAAAACATTCAGTACTTC. Translating gives CASYERPSQFSKNIQYF.

The rearrangement links TRBV6-1 to TRBJ1-4, with D possibly matching TRBD1 (5 bases). Between the trimmed V and J ends, which lost 6 bases and 4 bases, there was a span of 12 bases. Germline V CDR1 and CDR2: MNHNS, SASEGT. This CDR3 is built from 14 residues. CDR3 DNA sequence: TGTGCCAGCAGCCGGGACGGGGATAATGAAAAACTGTTTTTT. Residues: CASSRDGDNEKLFF.

The chain links TRBV6-1 to TRBJ2-7; no firm D call. There are 13 residues in the CDR3. Trimming shortened V by 0 bases and J by 5 bases, and 8 bases separated the two germline ends. Germline loops: CDR1 MNHNS, CDR2 SASEGT. For the CDR3, the DNA is TGTGCCAGCAGTGAAGCAGGGCGCCACGAGCAGTACTTC. Translating gives CASSEAGRHEQYF.

This chain joins TRBV6-6 and TRBJ1-1, with D tentatively TRBD1 (6 bases). The germline V and J ends were trimmed by 2 bases and 4 bases, with 14 bases remaining between them. CDR3 size: 15 residues. Germline V gene data show CDR1 as MNHNY and CDR2 as SVGAGI (reference sequence). CDR3 coding DNA: TGTGCCAGCAGTTACGCTGGCAAAGGGGGCACTGAAGCTTTCTTT. Translation: CASSYAGKGGTEAFF.

The rearrangement links TRBV10-3 to TRBJ1-1, with a tentative D call TRBD1 (6 bases). Looked up from germline, CDR1 is ENHRY and CDR2 is SYGVKD. The V and J ends lost 5 bases and 6 bases respectively, with 16 bases between them. The CDR3 consists of 14 residues. The DNA for the CDR3 is TGTGCCATCAGTAACGCCGGGACAAAGCCTGAAGCTTTCTTT. Encoded protein: CAISNAGTKPEAFF.

V and J are TRBV25-1 and TRBJ2-5; 12 bases align to TRBD2. The CDR3 runs to 14 residues. Germline assignment: CDR1 MGHDK and CDR2 SYGVNS. Losses at the gene ends were 4 bases for V and 5 bases for J; bases not matched to a gene: 2. The CDR3, as DNA: TGTGCCAGCAGTGCCACTAGCGGGGGGGAGACCCAGTACTTC. Translated, it gives CASSATSGGETQYF.

The chain couples TRBV19 to TRBJ1-2, with D possibly matching TRBD1 (5 bases). CDR3 length: 15 residues. Germline CDR1 LNHDA, CDR2 SQIVND (reference sequence). V was cut by 4 bases and J by 5 bases, with 17 bases left in between. This CDR3 is CASSRDPDQSYGYTF. The CDR3 region has the DNA TGTGCCAGTAGTAGGGACCCCGATCAGAGTTATGGCTACACCTTC.

This sequence joins TRBV7-3 and TRBJ2-3; a weak D match, TRBD1 (5 bases). CDR1 SGHTA and CDR2 FQGTGA come from the germline V gene. V was shortened by 5 bases and J by 6 bases, with 12 bases between the two germline ends. The CDR3 is made up of 13 amino acids. The CDR3 region has the DNA TGTGCCAGCAGCCTCCAGTACAGGGATACGCAGTATTTT. Protein: CASSLQYRDTQYF. Full variable domain (outside the CDR3, taken from reference TRBV7-3 and TRBJ2-3): GAGVSQTPSNKVTEKGKYVELRCDPISGHTALYWYRQSLGQGPEFLIYFQGTGAADDSGLPNDRFFAVRPEGSVSTLKIQRTERGDSAVYLCASSLQYRDTQYFGPGTRLTVL.

J is TRBJ2-1 and V is TRBV7-8, with TRBD2 matching over 10 bases. The trim removed 4 bases at V and 5 bases at J, leaving 8 bases unmatched. This CDR3 spans 16 amino acids. Germline V gene lookup returns CDR1 SGHVS and CDR2 FQNEAQ. This CDR3 reads CASSSTRLAGNNEQFF. The CDR3 DNA is TGTGCCAGCAGCTCCACCCGACTAGCGGGCAACAATGAGCAGTTCTTC.

V gene TRBV6-1 combines with J gene TRBJ1-2, with 9 bases lining up with TRBD1. The V and J ends lost 3 bases and 5 bases, in that order; junction bases with no gene match: 10. The CDR3 runs to 16 residues. Looked up from germline, CDR1 is MNHNS and CDR2 is SASEGT. CDR3 protein: CASSDQDRGSWYGYTF. The CDR3 DNA is TGTGCCAGCAGTGATCAGGACAGGGGATCGTGGTATGGCTACACCTTC.

This chain joins TRBV9 and TRBJ2-2; the D is unclear. The CDR3 consists of 15 residues. Germline CDR1 is SGDLS and CDR2 is YYNGEE. V shed 0 bases and J shed 2 bases, with 8 bases lying between them. The CDR3 loop is CASSVAAGNTGELFF. The CDR3 DNA reads TGTGCCAGCAGCGTAGCGGCAGGAAACACCGGGGAGCTGTTTTTT.

V gene TRBV4-3 combines with J gene TRBJ2-1, with TRBD2 matching over 7 bases. V dropped 0 bases and J dropped 7; count of bases not matched to a gene: 3. CDR1 is LGHNA and CDR2 is YSLEER in the germline V gene. CDR3 size: 14 residues. The CDR3 loop is CASSQDLAANEQFF. CDR3 DNA: TGCGCCAGCAGCCAAGATCTAGCGGCGAATGAGCAGTTCTTC.

The chain couples TRBV13 to TRBJ2-2; 9 bases are a match to TRBD1. Germline trimming cut 4 bases from V and 1 base from J; bases unmatched to any gene: 13. CDR3 size: 19 residues. Germline CDR1 PRHDT, CDR2 FYEKMQ (reference sequence). The CDR3 is CASSSTLDRGARNTGELFF. The CDR3 DNA reads TGTGCCAGCAGCTCGACATTGGACAGGGGCGCGAGGAACACCGGGGAGCTGTTTTTT.

This sequence joins TRBV6-5 and TRBJ1-2; no firm D call. The CDR3 consists of 14 residues. V lost 5 bases and J lost 2, with 12 bases in between. Per the germline V gene, CDR1 is MNHEY and CDR2 is SVGAGI. DNA of the CDR3: TGTGCCAGCAGTCGAAGTGCGGAAAACTATGGCTACACCTTC. Protein sequence: CASSRSAENYGYTF.

This chain uses TRBV5-1 with TRBJ2-1; 8 bases align to TRBD2. V trimming: 7 bases; J trimming: 6 bases; junction bases outside the gene matches: 9. Germline CDR1 reads SGHRS; CDR2 reads YFSETQ. CDR3 length: 14 residues. The CDR3 spells CASESGGAGNEQFF. Here the CDR3 DNA reads TGCGCCAGCGAGTCCGGGGGGGCCGGCAATGAGCAGTTCTTC.

The genes are TRBV9 and TRBJ1-5, with D unresolved. V dropped 0 bases and J dropped 3 bases, with 10 bases sitting between them. Germline V gene data show CDR1 as SGDLS and CDR2 as YYNGEE. CDR3 length: 15 amino acids. The CDR3 loop is CASSVGPVNNQPQHF. The CDR3 DNA follows: TGTGCCAGCAGCGTAGGCCCAGTTAACAATCAGCCCCAGCATTTT.

A few counts support this clone. The chain combines TRBV11-2 with TRBJ2-7; 7 bases agree with TRBD2. CDR1 and CDR2 (germline): SGHAT, FQNNGV. V lost 0 bases and J lost 3; bases outside the gene matches: 5. This CDR3 is built from 15 residues. DNA of the CDR3: TGTGCCAGCAGCTTAGATCACGCTAGCGGCTACGAGCAGTACTTC. This gives the protein CASSLDHASGYEQYF.

The rearrangement uses TRBV5-1 and TRBJ1-2; tentatively, D is TRBD1 (6 bases). Germline CDR1 is SGHRS and CDR2 is YFSETQ. This CDR3 has 16 residues. Trimming stripped 0 bases from V and 0 bases from J, with 12 bases between. The CDR3 sequence: CASSLDQGPANYGYTF. The CDR3 DNA sequence: TGCGCCAGCAGCTTGGATCAGGGGCCAGCTAACTATGGCTACACCTTC.

The chain employs TRBV7-9 and TRBJ2-7; 11 bases line up with TRBD1. From germline, CDR1 is SEHNR and CDR2 FQNEAQ (reference sequence). The CDR3 has 16 residues. J lost 1 base, V lost 4 bases, and 6 bases had no gene match. The CDR3 loop is CASSSTGTGGSYEQYF. Here the CDR3 DNA reads TGTGCCAGCAGCTCAACCGGGACAGGGGGTTCCTACGAGCAGTACTTC. The entire variable domain, with the rest obtained from reference TRBV7-9 and TRBJ2-7, is as follows: DTGVSQNPRHKITKRGQNVTFRCDPISEHNRLYWYRQTLGQGPEFLTYFQNEAQLEKSRLLSDRFSAERPKGSFSTLEIQRTEQGDSAMYLCASSSTGTGGSYEQYFGPGTRLTVT.

The rearrangement uses TRBV9 and TRBJ2-1, with TRBD2 identical over 8 bases. CDR3 length: 15 residues. V shed 4 bases, J shed 7 bases, and the junction held 10 bases outside the gene matches. Germline assignment: CDR1 SGDLS and CDR2 YYNGEE. CDR3 loop: CASSPAGGRLNEQFF. For the CDR3, the DNA is TGTGCCAGCAGCCCGGCGGGGGGCCGGTTAAATGAGCAGTTCTTC.